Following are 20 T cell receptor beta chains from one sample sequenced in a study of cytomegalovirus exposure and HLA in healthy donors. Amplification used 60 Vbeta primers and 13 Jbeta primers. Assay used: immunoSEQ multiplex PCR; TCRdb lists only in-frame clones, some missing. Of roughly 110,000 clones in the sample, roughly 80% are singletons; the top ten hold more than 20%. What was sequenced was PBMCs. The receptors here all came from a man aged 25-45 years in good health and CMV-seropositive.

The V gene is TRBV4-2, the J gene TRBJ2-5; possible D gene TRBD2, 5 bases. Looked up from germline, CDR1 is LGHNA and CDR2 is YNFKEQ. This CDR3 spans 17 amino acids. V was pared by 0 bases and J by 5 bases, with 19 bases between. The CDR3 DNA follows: TGTGCCAGCAGCCAAGAGTCCGCTAGCAACTCCCTGGAGACCCAGTACTTC. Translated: CASSQESASNSLETQYF.

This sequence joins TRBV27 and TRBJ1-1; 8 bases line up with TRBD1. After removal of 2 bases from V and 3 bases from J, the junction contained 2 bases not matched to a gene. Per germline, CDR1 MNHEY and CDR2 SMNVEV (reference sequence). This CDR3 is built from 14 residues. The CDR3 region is CASSLGQGYTEAFF. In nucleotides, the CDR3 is TGTGCCAGCAGTTTAGGACAGGGCTACACTGAAGCTTTCTTT.

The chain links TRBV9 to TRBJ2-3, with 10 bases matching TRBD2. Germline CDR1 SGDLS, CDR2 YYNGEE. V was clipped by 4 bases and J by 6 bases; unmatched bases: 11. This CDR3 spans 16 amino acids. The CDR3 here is CASSPTPGLATDTQYF. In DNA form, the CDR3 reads TGTGCCAGCAGCCCTACTCCGGGACTAGCGACGGATACGCAGTATTTT.

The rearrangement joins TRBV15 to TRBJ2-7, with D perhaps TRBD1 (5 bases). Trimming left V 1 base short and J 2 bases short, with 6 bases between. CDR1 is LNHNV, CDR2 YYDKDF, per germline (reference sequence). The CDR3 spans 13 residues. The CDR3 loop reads CATSRGQTYEQYF. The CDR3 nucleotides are TGTGCCACCAGCAGAGGACAGACCTACGAGCAGTACTTC.

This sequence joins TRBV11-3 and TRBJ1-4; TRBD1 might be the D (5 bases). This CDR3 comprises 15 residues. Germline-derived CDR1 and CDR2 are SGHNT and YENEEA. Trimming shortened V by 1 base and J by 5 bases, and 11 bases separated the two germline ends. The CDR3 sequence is CASSLAPGGNEKLFF. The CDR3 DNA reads TGTGCCAGCAGCTTAGCTCCCGGGGGGAATGAAAAACTGTTTTTT.

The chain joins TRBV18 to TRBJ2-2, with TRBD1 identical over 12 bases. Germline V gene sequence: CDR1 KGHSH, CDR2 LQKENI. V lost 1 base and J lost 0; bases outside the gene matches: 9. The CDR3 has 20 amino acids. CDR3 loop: CASSPLRDRGPNANTGELFF. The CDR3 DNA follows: TGTGCCAGCTCACCACTTAGGGACAGGGGGCCGAACGCGAACACCGGGGAGCTGTTTTTT.

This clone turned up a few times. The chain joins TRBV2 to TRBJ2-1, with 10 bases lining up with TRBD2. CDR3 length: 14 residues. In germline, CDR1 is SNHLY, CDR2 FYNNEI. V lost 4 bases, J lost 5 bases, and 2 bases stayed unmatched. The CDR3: CASSGLAGHNEQFF. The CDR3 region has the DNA TGTGCCAGCAGTGGACTAGCGGGCCACAATGAGCAGTTCTTC.

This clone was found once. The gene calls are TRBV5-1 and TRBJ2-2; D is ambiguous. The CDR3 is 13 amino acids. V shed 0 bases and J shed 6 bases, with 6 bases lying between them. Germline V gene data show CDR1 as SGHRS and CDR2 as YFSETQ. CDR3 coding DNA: TGCGCCAGCAGCTTGGATTATCCCGGGGAGCTGTTTTTT. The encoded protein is CASSLDYPGELFF.

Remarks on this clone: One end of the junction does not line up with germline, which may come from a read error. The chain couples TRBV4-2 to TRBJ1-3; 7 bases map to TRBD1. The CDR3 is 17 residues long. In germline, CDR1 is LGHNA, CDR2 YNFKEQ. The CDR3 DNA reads TGTGCCAGCAGCCAAGTCCGGACAGGTAACTCTGGAAACACCATGTATTTT. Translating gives CASSQVRTGNSGNTMYF.

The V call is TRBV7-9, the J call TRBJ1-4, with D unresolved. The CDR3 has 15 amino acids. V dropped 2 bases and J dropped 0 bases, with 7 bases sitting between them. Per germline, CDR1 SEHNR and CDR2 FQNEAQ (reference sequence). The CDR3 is CASSLRGTTNEKLFF. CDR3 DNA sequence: TGTGCCAGCAGCTTACGGGGTACAACTAATGAAAAACTGTTTTTT.

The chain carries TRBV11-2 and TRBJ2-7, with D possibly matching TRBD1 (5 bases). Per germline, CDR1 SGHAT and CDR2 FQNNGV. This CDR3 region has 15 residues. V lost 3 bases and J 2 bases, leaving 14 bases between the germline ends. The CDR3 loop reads CASSFRAGFPYEQYV. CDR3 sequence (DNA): TGTGCCAGCAGCTTTCGGGCAGGGTTCCCCTACGAGCAGTACGTC.

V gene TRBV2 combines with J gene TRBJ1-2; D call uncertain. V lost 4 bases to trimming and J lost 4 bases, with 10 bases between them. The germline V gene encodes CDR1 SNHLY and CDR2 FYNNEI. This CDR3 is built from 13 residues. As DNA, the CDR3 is TGTGCCAGCAGTGCGGAGGGCCCCTATGGCTACACCTTC. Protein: CASSAEGPYGYTF.

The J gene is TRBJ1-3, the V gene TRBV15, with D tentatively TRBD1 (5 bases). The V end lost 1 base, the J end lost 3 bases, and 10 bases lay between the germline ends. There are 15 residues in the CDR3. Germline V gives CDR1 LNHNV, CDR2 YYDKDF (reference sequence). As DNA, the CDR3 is TGTGCCACCAGCAGAGTAGGCAGGGTTGGAAACACCATATATTTT. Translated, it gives CATSRVGRVGNTIYF.

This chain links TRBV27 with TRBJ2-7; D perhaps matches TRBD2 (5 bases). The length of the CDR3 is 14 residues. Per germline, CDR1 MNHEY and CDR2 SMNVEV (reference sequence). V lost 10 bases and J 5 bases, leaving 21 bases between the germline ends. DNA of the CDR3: TGTGCCACAATTCGGGCCACGAGGGTACACGAGCAGTACTTC. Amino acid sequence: CATIRATRVHEQYF.

The CDR3 sequence is CASSEGESSYEQYV. DNA for the CDR3: TGTGCCAGCAGCGAGGGGGAGAGCTCCTACGAGCAGTACGTC. The chain couples TRBV5-4 to TRBJ2-7; D is perhaps TRBD1 (6 bases). The CDR3 consists of 14 residues. Germline assignment: CDR1 SGHNT and CDR2 YYREEE (reference sequence). The V gene lost 4 bases and the J gene lost 0 bases, with 11 bases spanning the gap.

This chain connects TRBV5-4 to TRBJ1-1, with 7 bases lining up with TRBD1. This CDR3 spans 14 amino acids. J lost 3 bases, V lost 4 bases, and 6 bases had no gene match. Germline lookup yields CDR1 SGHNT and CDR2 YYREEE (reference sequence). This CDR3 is CASSRQGPHTEAFF. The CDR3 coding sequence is TGTGCCAGCAGCCGACAGGGCCCCCACACTGAAGCTTTCTTT.

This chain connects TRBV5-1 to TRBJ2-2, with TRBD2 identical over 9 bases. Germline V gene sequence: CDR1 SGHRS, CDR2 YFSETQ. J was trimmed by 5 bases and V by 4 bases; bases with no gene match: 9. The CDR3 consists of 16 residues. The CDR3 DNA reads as TGCGCCAGCAGCCCCCCGGGCGGGGGGGCGACCGGGGAGCTGTTTTTT. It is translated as CASSPPGGGATGELFF. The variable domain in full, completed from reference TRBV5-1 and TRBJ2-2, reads KAGVTQTPRYLIKTRGQQVTLSCSPISGHRSVSWYQQTPGQGLQFLFEYFSETQRNKGNFPGRFSGRQFSNSRSEMNVSTLELGDSALYLCASSPPGGGATGELFFGEGSRLTVL.

The CDR3 sequence is CASSLEPGSGANYGYTF. The CDR3 coding sequence is TGCGCCAGCAGCTTGGAACCAGGGTCGGGGGCTAACTATGGCTACACCTTC. The genes are TRBV5-1 and TRBJ1-2; possibly TRBD1 for D (5 bases). There are 17 residues in the CDR3. Trimming stripped 0 bases from V and 0 bases from J, with 15 bases between. CDR1 and CDR2 from the germline V gene are SGHRS and YFSETQ.

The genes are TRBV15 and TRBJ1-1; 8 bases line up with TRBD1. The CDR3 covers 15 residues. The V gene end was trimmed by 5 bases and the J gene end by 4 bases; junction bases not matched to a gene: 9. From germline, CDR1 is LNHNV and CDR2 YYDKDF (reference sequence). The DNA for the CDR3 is TGTGCCACCAGCCGAGGGGGGACAGGAAGCACTGAAGCTTTCTTT. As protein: CATSRGGTGSTEAFF.

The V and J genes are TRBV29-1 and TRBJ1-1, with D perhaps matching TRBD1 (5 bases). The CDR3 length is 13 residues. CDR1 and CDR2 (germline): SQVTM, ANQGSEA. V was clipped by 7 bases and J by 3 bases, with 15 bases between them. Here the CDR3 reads CSGSLGEDTEAFF. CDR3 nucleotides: TGCAGCGGCAGTCTGGGGGAGGACACTGAAGCTTTCTTT.